These 27 T cell receptor beta chains were all obtained from the same sample, sequenced in a study of cytomegalovirus exposure and HLA in healthy donors. The PCR had 60 Vbeta and 13 Jbeta primers. Generated by immunoSEQ multiplex PCR, the TCRdb table keeps only in-frame clones and is missing some. The top ten hold approximately 7% of the sample, which has 63,000 or so clones, around 75% seen once. The source material was PBMCs. The receptors come from a woman aged 30 to 39 in good health and CMV-seropositive.

The chain employs TRBV11-3 and TRBJ2-7; the D gene is possibly TRBD2 (5 bases). V was pared by 1 base and J by 4 bases, with 8 bases between. This CDR3 spans 13 amino acids. The germline V gene has CDR1 SGHNT and CDR2 YENEEA. The DNA for the CDR3 is TGTGCCAGCAGCTTAGTATCGGGGTACGAGCAGTACTTC. This codes for CASSLVSGYEQYF.

V usage is TRBV28 and J usage is TRBJ2-2; 12 positions agree with TRBD2. CDR1 MDHEN and CDR2 SYDVKM come from the germline V gene. The CDR3 has 17 residues. V gave up 1 base and J gave up 5 bases; unmatched junction bases: 5. CDR3 sequence: CASSLSRLAGVTGELFF. The CDR3 nucleotides are TGTGCCAGCAGTTTATCTAGACTAGCGGGAGTAACCGGGGAGCTGTTTTTT. Filled out from reference TRBV28 and TRBJ2-2, the complete variable domain reads DVKVTQSSRYLVKRTGEKVFLECVQDMDHENMFWYRQDPGLGLRLIYFSYDVKMKEKGDIPEGYSVSREKKERFSLILESASTNQTSMYLCASSLSRLAGVTGELFFGEGSRLTVL.

The V and J genes are TRBV29-1 and TRBJ2-1, with 15 bases lining up with TRBD2. Trimming took 5 bases from V and 8 from J; bases not matched to a gene: 10. Germline V lookup: CDR1 SQVTM, CDR2 ANQGSEA. The CDR3 loop spans 16 amino acids. CDR3 in amino acids: CSVTGTSGGIWDEQFF. Here the CDR3 DNA reads TGCAGCGTTACCGGGACTAGCGGGGGGATTTGGGATGAGCAGTTCTTC.

The gene calls are TRBV7-9 and TRBJ2-7, with D perhaps TRBD2 (6 bases). V gave up 4 bases and J gave up 6 bases, with 10 bases separating them. The CDR3 has 12 residues. Looked up from germline, CDR1 is SEHNR and CDR2 is FQNEAQ (reference sequence). CDR3 in DNA: TGTGCCAGCAGCTCCGGGGGTCGCGAGCAGTACTTC. Its translation is CASSSGGREQYF.

The chain is built from TRBV9 and TRBJ1-2, with D perhaps TRBD1 (6 bases). V dropped 0 bases and J dropped 8 bases, with 17 bases sitting between them. Germline V CDR1 and CDR2: SGDLS, YYNGEE. The CDR3 is 15 residues long. The CDR3 sequence: CASSVAAGANGGYTF. The CDR3 nucleotides are TGTGCCAGCAGCGTAGCGGCAGGGGCAAACGGGGGCTACACCTTC.

The DNA of the CDR3 is TGTGCCAGCAGTTTTTTACAGGGGGCCAGTCACGAGCAGTACTTC. Amino acid sequence: CASSFLQGASHEQYF. The chain couples TRBV27 to TRBJ2-7; 9 positions match TRBD1. The CDR3 extends over 15 amino acids. V lost 3 bases to trimming and J lost 5 bases; unmatched junction nucleotides: 8. Germline CDR1 MNHEY, CDR2 SMNVEV (reference sequence).

The rearrangement joins TRBV6-6 to TRBJ2-7; a possible D gene is TRBD1 (5 bases). The CDR3 covers 15 residues. The germline V gene encodes CDR1 MNHNY and CDR2 SVGAGI (reference sequence). The germline V and J ends were trimmed by 4 bases and 3 bases, with 16 bases remaining between them. The CDR3 sequence is CASSSPTVGLYEQYF. DNA of the CDR3: TGTGCCAGCAGTTCCCCGACAGTGGGTCTCTACGAGCAGTACTTC.

The chain couples TRBV6-6 to TRBJ2-1; 7 bases fit TRBD1. Trimming removed 5 bases from V and 4 bases from J; junction bases left unmatched: 8. CDR3 length: 15 residues. CDR1 MNHNY and CDR2 SVGAGI come from the germline V gene (reference sequence). CDR3 sequence reads: CASSPVGQLYNEQFF. CDR3 nucleotide sequence: TGTGCCAGCAGTCCCGTGGGACAGTTATACAATGAGCAGTTCTTC.

The V gene is TRBV10-3, the J gene TRBJ2-1; 11 nucleotides line up with TRBD1. After removal of 6 bases from V and 8 bases from J, the junction contained 6 bases not matched to a gene. CDR3 length: 14 residues. Germline V lookup: CDR1 ENHRY, CDR2 SYGVKD. The CDR3 loop is CAIRRGTGGDEQFF. In DNA form, the CDR3 reads TGTGCCATCAGGCGGGGGACAGGGGGGGATGAGCAGTTCTTC.

The chain uses TRBV7-9 and TRBJ1-1; TRBD1 matches at 9 bases. The J segment lost 6 bases and the V segment lost 6 bases, leaving 2 bases of the junction unmatched. This CDR3 is 12 amino acids long. Germline CDR1 SEHNR, CDR2 FQNEAQ (reference sequence). The CDR3 loop reads CASRQGAAEAFF. CDR3 coding DNA: TGTGCCAGCAGACAGGGGGCCGCTGAAGCTTTCTTT.

This clone was observed a handful of times. This rearrangement joins TRBV5-1 to TRBJ2-5; a possible D gene is TRBD2 (5 bases). The V gene lost 7 bases and the J gene lost 1 base, with 14 bases spanning the gap. The CDR3 spans 14 residues. Germline V CDR1 and CDR2: SGHRS, YFSETQ. The CDR3 sequence: CASRGGRIQETQYF. In DNA form, the CDR3 reads TGCGCCAGCCGGGGTGGTCGTATCCAAGAGACCCAGTACTTC.

The chain links TRBV5-1 to TRBJ2-5; D remains unclear. CDR1 is SGHRS and CDR2 is YFSETQ in the germline V gene. V was cut by 0 bases and J by 3 bases, with 12 bases left in between. This CDR3 is 15 amino acids long. The CDR3 DNA follows: TGCGCCAGCAGCTTGGCAGGCCGACGCGAAGAGACCCAGTACTTC. The encoded protein is CASSLAGRREETQYF.

The chain has TRBV10-2 and TRBJ1-1; possible D gene TRBD1, 6 bases. CDR3 length: 14 residues. Germline V CDR1 and CDR2: WSHSY, SAAADI. V was clipped by 2 bases and J by 1 base, with 8 bases between them. The CDR3 coding sequence is TGCGCCAGCAGTGAGCAGGGGCAGAACACTGAAGCTTTCTTT. This translates into CASSEQGQNTEAFF.

V is TRBV7-8 and J is TRBJ2-3; D gene uncertain. The CDR3 is 13 residues long. Germline V gene data show CDR1 as SGHVS and CDR2 as FQNEAQ. Trimming took off 1 base at V and 3 bases at J, with 5 bases between the two ends. The CDR3 DNA follows: TGTGCCAGCAGCTTAGTCCGGACAGATACGCAGTATTTT. Translated, it gives CASSLVRTDTQYF. The full variable domain, with the rest looked up from reference TRBV7-8 and TRBJ2-3, is GAGVSQSPRYKVAKRGQDVALRCDPISGHVSLFWYQQALGQGPEFLTYFQNEAQLDKSGLPSDRFFAERPEGSVSTLKIQRTQQEDSAVYLCASSLVRTDTQYFGPGTRLTVL.

Only a few counts were recorded for this clone. The chain employs TRBV2 and TRBJ2-5, with D uncertain. The J call may be mistaken, given a closer DNA end match to TRBJ2-7. This CDR3 contains 14 residues. Germline assignment: CDR1 SNHLY and CDR2 FYNNEI. The DNA of the CDR3 is TGTGCCAGCAGTGAAGTTCCGTTCTCCTACGAGCAGTACTTC. Its translation: CASSEVPFSYEQYF.

CDR3 region: CASSLRGEGTEAFF. In DNA, the CDR3 is TGTGCCAGCAGCTTAAGGGGGGAGGGCACTGAAGCTTTCTTT. This rearrangement joins TRBV7-9 to TRBJ1-1; TRBD1 is a possible D gene (6 bases). Trimming left V 2 bases short and J 4 bases short, with 11 bases between. The germline V gene encodes CDR1 SEHNR and CDR2 FQNEAQ (reference sequence). CDR3 size: 14 residues.

This clone was seen a single time. This sequence joins TRBV9 and TRBJ2-5; 14 bases line up with TRBD2. V trimming: 3 bases; J trimming: 5 bases; junction bases outside the gene matches: 6. This CDR3 has 16 amino acids. Germline V CDR1 and CDR2: SGDLS, YYNGEE. Written as DNA, the CDR3 is TGTGCCAGCAGCGCCGGGACTAGCGGGAGTTTTGAGACCCAGTACTTC. Its translation is CASSAGTSGSFETQYF.

The chain couples TRBV4-3 to TRBJ1-1, with D perhaps matching TRBD1 (6 bases). CDR3 size: 13 residues. V shed 3 bases and J shed 1 base, with 6 bases lying between them. From germline, CDR1 is LGHNA and CDR2 YSLEER. CDR3 in DNA: TGCGCCAGCAGCCAGGGACAGAACACTGAAGCTTTCTTT. It translates to CASSQGQNTEAFF.

The CDR3 loop reads CASKRGGDLYGYTF. CDR3 DNA sequence: TGTGCCAGCAAGAGGGGGGGGGACCTCTATGGCTACACCTTC. The gene calls are TRBV27 and TRBJ1-2; D is possibly TRBD1 (6 bases). With 7 bases removed from V and 4 bases from J, the gap between germline ends came to 16 bases. The CDR3 runs to 14 residues. Germline V gives CDR1 MNHEY, CDR2 SMNVEV (reference sequence).

This clone was seen a few times. The V gene is TRBV20-1, the J gene TRBJ2-1; D is perhaps TRBD2 (5 bases). Germline lookup yields CDR1 DFQATT and CDR2 SNEGSKA (reference sequence). The CDR3 is made up of 11 amino acids. The V end was cut by 3 bases, the J end by 9 bases, with 9 bases between. Here the CDR3 DNA reads TGCAGTGCTAGCCTAGCAGCTGAGCAGTTCTTC. Its translation: CSASLAAEQFF.

This chain connects TRBV7-6 to TRBJ2-7; D is undetermined. Germline-derived CDR1 and CDR2 are SGHVS and FNYEAQ. Between the trimmed V and J ends, which lost 1 base and 3 bases, there was a span of 10 bases. The CDR3 has 14 residues. As DNA, the CDR3 is TGTGCCAGCAGCTTAGACCCCAGACTCTACGAGCAGTACTTC. It yields the protein CASSLDPRLYEQYF.

This rearrangement joins TRBV30 to TRBJ1-2; D call uncertain. V shed 2 bases and J shed 0 bases, with 13 bases lying between them. This CDR3 spans 15 amino acids. Germline V gives CDR1 GTSNPN, CDR2 SVGIG (reference sequence). CDR3 sequence reads: CAWSIFAGSNYGYTF. CDR3 nucleotides: TGTGCCTGGAGTATCTTTGCAGGTTCTAACTATGGCTACACCTTC.

This chain uses TRBV4-1 with TRBJ2-1; 10 bases align to TRBD2. The ends lost 4 bases at V and 6 bases at J; junction bases unmatched: 9. The CDR3 spans 16 residues. Germline V gives CDR1 MGHRA, CDR2 YSYEKL. The CDR3 loop reads CASSPERTSGSNEQFF. The CDR3 DNA reads as TGCGCCAGCAGCCCGGAGCGGACTAGCGGCTCCAATGAGCAGTTCTTC.

The chain combines TRBV4-1 with TRBJ1-1, with 8 bases aligning to TRBD1. Trimming removed 5 bases from V and 3 bases from J; junction bases left unmatched: 5. CDR1 is MGHRA and CDR2 is YSYEKL in the germline V gene. This CDR3 comprises 14 residues. In DNA, the CDR3 is TGCGCCAGCAGCTATTGGACAGGGCACACTGAAGCTTTCTTT. Its translation: CASSYWTGHTEAFF.

The gene calls are TRBV7-6 and TRBJ2-2; 10 bases are a match to TRBD1. Trimming at V came to 6 bases and at J to 1 base, leaving 14 bases not matched to a gene. Germline CDR1 is SGHVS and CDR2 is FNYEAQ. The length of the CDR3 is 19 residues. CDR3 protein: CASSQSGTGVNRNTGELFF. CDR3 DNA: TGTGCCAGCAGTCAATCCGGGACAGGGGTAAATCGGAACACCGGGGAGCTGTTTTTT.

J is TRBJ1-6 and V is TRBV14, with D hard to call. The ends were cut back, 2 bases at V and 10 bases at J, with 9 bases in the middle. CDR1 and CDR2 from the germline V gene are SGHDN and FVKESK. This CDR3 has 13 amino acids. The CDR3 DNA reads as TGTGCCAGCAGCCAATCGGGTCGGTCACCCCTCCACTTT. This sequence encodes CASSQSGRSPLHF.

V usage is TRBV19 and J usage is TRBJ1-5, with a possible D match to TRBD1 (5 bases). The germline V gene encodes CDR1 LNHDA and CDR2 SQIVND (reference sequence). V lost 5 bases and J 6 bases, leaving 8 bases between the germline ends. This CDR3 has 12 amino acids. CDR3 nucleotide sequence: TGTGCCAGTAGTTTCCAGGGTCAGCCCCAGCATTTT. Its protein product is CASSFQGQPQHF.